This T cell receptor beta chain was retrieved from a study of T cells in Graves' hyperthyroidism and ophthalmopathy. Study context: Peripheral blood collection took place at initial diagnosis, before any treatment. Study results and limitations: Separation of ophthalmopathy from stable hyperthyroidism was achieved by a 13 V-J model.

This CDR3 is 13 amino acids long. Per the germline V gene, CDR1 is SGHAT and CDR2 is FQNNGV. V shed 5 bases, J shed 10 bases, and the junction held 5 bases outside the gene matches. RNA transcripts served as the template for amplifying TCR beta CDR3 regions. Using the HTBI primer set, a first-round RT-PCR was run on the TCR CDR3. TCRdb processed the multiplex PCR reads anew with MiXCR; each CDR3 protein has one entry. Here the sample spans about 290,000 distinct CDR3 sequences, less than 15% being singletons. Together with thyroid ultrasound, orbital computed tomography, serum thyroxine and TRAb, clinical symptoms were used for diagnoses. More than 8.5 ml of fresh peripheral blood supplied the PBMCs. This clonotype was recorded at least ten times. Antigen: not known.

This sequence originates from a woman under 40 with Graves' hyperthyroidism that later progressed to Graves' ophthalmopathy. Sequenced material: blood. The V and J genes are TRBV11-2 and TRBJ2-1; 10 nucleotides agree with TRBD2. The CDR3 loop reads CASSLSGRWEQFF. In DNA, the CDR3 is TGTGCCAGCAGCCTTAGCGGGAGGTGGGAGCAGTTCTTC.